This TCR beta chain emerged from a study of neurological immune-mediated disorders. Study findings and constraints: Phylogenetic grouping assigned the repertoires of 18 of 34 multiple sclerosis patients to a single cluster of related CDR3 sequences. This cluster may be a repertoire-level signature.

5'RACE employing 10-nucleotide random UMIs yielded the cDNA. Via MiXCR, TCRdb re-called the 5' RACE reads, giving one row per CDR3 protein. The sample comprises about 62,000 distinct CDR3 sequences, roughly 4.8% of which are singletons, and less than 4% rests with the top ten. Unsorted libraries were generated from 2 million PBMCs held at -80 degrees C. This clonotype was observed a handful of times. Its antigen is unknown. Germline-derived CDR1 and CDR2 are KGHDR and SFDVKD. The CDR3 covers 15 residues. Trimming at V came to 4 bases and at J to 10 bases, leaving 10 bases not matched to a gene. The sequenced sample consisted of PBMCs. The TCR sequence derives from a woman aged 45 to 65 with multiple sclerosis. The genes are TRBV24-1 and TRBJ2-4, with 9 bases matching TRBD2. This CDR3 is CATSDPSGGTKIQYF. In DNA form, the CDR3 reads TGTGCCACCAGTGACCCCAGCGGGGGGACTAAAATTCAGTACTTC.